Shown below are 23 T cell receptor beta chains from a single sample sequenced in a study of patients and donors after allogeneic stem cell transplantation. Each CDR3 protein gets one entry after TCRdb re-called the RT-PCR reads with MiXCR. The table has roughly 880,000 distinct CDR3 sequences, more than 15% seen once. The source material was blood, either unsorted or a sorted T cell fraction (not recorded which). These receptors were collected from a human donor who was either an allogeneic HSCT recipient or a stem cell or donor lymphocyte infusion donor (not recorded which). It is not recorded whose cells these are; they may come from a transplant donor.

This clonotype was seen more than once but under ten times. The chain uses TRBV7-9 and TRBJ1-1; 8 bases line up with TRBD1. The CDR3 covers 14 residues. Germline V gene sequence: CDR1 SEHNR, CDR2 FQNEAQ (reference sequence). V was pared by 6 bases and J by 5 bases, with 8 bases of the junction left unmatched. Here the CDR3 DNA reads TGTGCCAGCAGGGAAACAGGGGGTAGTACTGAAGCTTTCTTT. As protein: CASRETGGSTEAFF.

This clonotype showed up just a few times. The chain joins TRBV10-3 to TRBJ2-1, with D possibly TRBD2 on 6 matching bases. Germline V gene lookup returns CDR1 ENHRY and CDR2 SYGVKD. The CDR3 is 15 amino acids. Trimming left V 1 base short and J 7 bases short, with 14 bases between. CDR3 nucleotide sequence: TGTGCCATCAGTGAGTGGGCTAGCGTGGAGAATGAGCAGTTCTTC. This translates into CAISEWASVENEQFF.

This clonotype was counted a few times. The DNA for the CDR3 is TGTGCCACCAGTGATCGGGGACGGGGAGAGACCCAGTACTTC. Translated, it gives CATSDRGRGETQYF. The rearrangement uses TRBV24-1 and TRBJ2-5, with D perhaps being TRBD1 or TRBD2 (5 bases each). This CDR3 is built from 14 residues. Per the germline V gene, CDR1 is KGHDR and CDR2 is SFDVKD. V gave up 3 bases and J gave up 4 bases, with 11 bases separating them.

This clonotype turned up a few times. This sequence joins TRBV18 and TRBJ2-3; 9 bases are shared with TRBD2. CDR1 is KGHSH, CDR2 LQKENI, per germline. V lost 1 base to trimming and J lost 6 bases; unmatched junction nucleotides: 8. CDR3 length: 16 residues. For the CDR3, the DNA is TGTGCCAGCTCACCACTGGCGGGAGGGCCGGAGGATACGCAGTATTTT. It codes for CASSPLAGGPEDTQYF.

Ten or more counts support this clonotype. The rearrangement uses TRBV3-1 and TRBJ1-1; 9 bases fit TRBD1. Trimming at V came to 4 bases and at J to 5 bases, leaving 2 bases not matched to a gene. Germline CDR1 reads LGHDT; CDR2 reads YNNKEL (reference sequence). The CDR3 is 13 amino acids. The CDR3 DNA sequence: TGTGCCAGCAGCCGACAGGGGGGAACTGAAGCTTTCTTT. It is translated as CASSRQGGTEAFF.

V and J are TRBV7-6 and TRBJ2-3; D might be TRBD1 (6 bases). Per germline, CDR1 SGHVS and CDR2 FNYEAQ. This CDR3 spans 15 amino acids. Trimming left V 1 base short and J 4 bases short, with 12 bases between. The CDR3 nucleotides read TGTGCCAGCAGCTTAGGGACAGCTGGGGCAGATACGCAGTATTTT. It codes for CASSLGTAGADTQYF.

V is TRBV5-1 and J is TRBJ2-3; 10 positions match TRBD2. Germline values: CDR1 SGHRS, CDR2 YFSETQ. The CDR3 has 15 amino acids. V shed 4 bases and J 2 bases; nucleotides not matched to a gene: 4. The CDR3 sequence: CASSPAGGPTDTQYF. CDR3 nucleotides: TGCGCCAGCAGCCCAGCGGGGGGGCCCACAGATACGCAGTATTTT.

This clonotype was picked up a small number of times. V gene TRBV10-3 combines with J gene TRBJ2-6, with D possibly matching TRBD2 (5 bases). Trimming removed 5 bases at V and 2 bases at J, with 16 bases between. Germline CDR1 is ENHRY and CDR2 is SYGVKD. CDR3 length equals 17 residues. The CDR3, as DNA: TGTGCCATCAGTCGAGGGCAGACCAGGACTGGGGCCAACGTCCTGACTTTC. Its protein product is CAISRGQTRTGANVLTF.

The CDR3 nucleotides are TGTGCCAGCAGTTTATCCCCCGGCTATCTGGCAGGGAGGTATGGCTACACCTTC. Translation: CASSLSPGYLAGRYGYTF. V is TRBV27 and J is TRBJ1-2; maybe TRBD1 (5 bases). V lost 0 bases, J lost 5 bases, and 22 bases lay in between. In germline, CDR1 is MNHEY, CDR2 SMNVEV (reference sequence). This CDR3 is 18 amino acids long.

The chain combines TRBV4-3 with TRBJ2-1, with 7 bases fitting TRBD2. With V trimmed by 0 bases and J by 2 bases, 7 bases remained unmatched. Germline CDR1 reads LGHNA; CDR2 reads YSLEER. There are 17 residues in the CDR3. The CDR3 sequence: CASSQDIMAGAYNEQFF. In DNA form, the CDR3 reads TGCGCCAGCAGCCAAGATATCATGGCGGGGGCCTACAATGAGCAGTTCTTC.

CDR3 sequence reads: CASSLVRKNIQYF. The DNA of the CDR3 is TGTGCCAGCAGTTTAGTACGAAAAAACATTCAGTACTTC. The rearrangement links TRBV28 to TRBJ2-4, with D hard to call. The CDR3 totals 13 residues. Germline lookup yields CDR1 MDHEN and CDR2 SYDVKM. Between the trimmed V and J ends, which lost 2 bases and 4 bases, there was a span of 6 bases.

This clonotype occurred a few times. The chain couples TRBV5-1 to TRBJ1-1; D might be TRBD1 (5 bases). V lost 0 bases and J lost 1, with 10 bases in between. The CDR3 extends over 15 amino acids. The V gene's germline CDR1 is SGHRS and CDR2 YFSETQ. CDR3 in DNA: TGCGCCAGCAGCTTGGAGGGGCGCCAGAACACTGAAGCTTTCTTT. It codes for CASSLEGRQNTEAFF.

This clonotype was found a few times. CDR3 sequence reads: CASSSDGANVLTF. The CDR3 DNA follows: TGCGCCAGCAGCTCCGATGGGGCCAACGTCCTGACTTTC. The genes are TRBV5-1 and TRBJ2-6, with D hard to call. The CDR3 has 13 residues. CDR1 SGHRS and CDR2 YFSETQ come from the germline V gene. V was clipped by 3 bases and J by 3 bases, with 4 bases between them.

The J gene is TRBJ2-7, the V gene TRBV5-1; 9 bases map to TRBD1. The CDR3 loop spans 14 amino acids. Germline values: CDR1 SGHRS, CDR2 YFSETQ. Germline trimming cut 0 bases from V and 5 bases from J; bases unmatched to any gene: 3. For the CDR3, the DNA is TGCGCCAGCAGCTTGGGGGGGGACAGGGACGAGCAGTACTTC. Amino acid sequence: CASSLGGDRDEQYF. The whole variable domain, filled in from reference TRBV5-1 and TRBJ2-7, reads KAGVTQTPRYLIKTRGQQVTLSCSPISGHRSVSWYQQTPGQGLQFLFEYFSETQRNKGNFPGRFSGRQFSNSRSEMNVSTLELGDSALYLCASSLGGDRDEQYFGPGTRLTVT.

CDR3 region: CSASVIRGSEKLFF. CDR3 in DNA: TGCAGTGCTAGCGTAATAAGAGGGAGTGAAAAACTGTTTTTT. The rearrangement joins TRBV20-1 to TRBJ1-4; no reliable D call. The V gene lost 3 bases and the J gene lost 7 bases, with 15 bases spanning the gap. This CDR3 is 14 amino acids long. Germline V gives CDR1 DFQATT, CDR2 SNEGSKA (reference sequence).

The V call is TRBV24-1, the J call TRBJ2-2; tentatively, D is TRBD1 or TRBD2 (5 bases each). The CDR3 has 16 amino acids. V lost 4 bases and J 6 bases, leaving 17 bases between the germline ends. The germline V gene encodes CDR1 KGHDR and CDR2 SFDVKD. CDR3 protein: CATSELKGRGPGELFF. As DNA, the CDR3 is TGTGCCACCAGTGAACTTAAGGGACGAGGTCCCGGGGAGCTGTTTTTT.

Many counts were recorded for this clonotype. V gene TRBV9 combines with J gene TRBJ1-1; D gene unclear. V dropped 0 bases and J dropped 2 bases, with 5 bases sitting between them. CDR3 length: 13 amino acids. Germline V lookup: CDR1 SGDLS, CDR2 YYNGEE. The CDR3 nucleotides read TGTGCCAGCAGCGTAGCCCCAAACACTGAAGCTTTCTTT. Translation gives CASSVAPNTEAFF. The complete variable domain, with remaining parts taken from reference TRBV9 and TRBJ1-1, reads DSGVTQTPKHLITATGQRVTLRCSPRSGDLSVYWYQQSLDQGLQFLIQYYNGEERAKGNILERFSAQQFPDLHSELNLSSLELGDSALYFCASSVAPNTEAFFGQGTRLTVV.

This CDR3 reads CASSPRGLTGELFF. Here the CDR3 DNA reads TGTGCCAGCAGCCCGAGGGGGTTGACCGGGGAGCTGTTTTTT. This chain connects TRBV9 to TRBJ2-2, with D perhaps TRBD1 (6 bases). V was pared by 4 bases and J by 5 bases, with 12 bases between. This CDR3 spans 14 amino acids. Germline V gene lookup returns CDR1 SGDLS and CDR2 YYNGEE.

The chain recombines TRBV25-1 with TRBJ2-4, with 7 bases aligning to TRBD1. The CDR3 totals 12 residues. The J segment lost 10 bases and the V segment lost 3 bases, leaving 3 bases of the junction unmatched. The germline V gene has CDR1 MGHDK and CDR2 SYGVNS. CDR3 sequence: CASSDQTGIQYF. The DNA of the CDR3 is TGTGCCAGCAGTGACCAGACAGGGATTCAGTACTTC.

V usage is TRBV3-1 and J usage is TRBJ2-1; D is undetermined. V lost 3 bases, J lost 6 bases, and 12 bases lay in between. Germline assignment: CDR1 LGHDT and CDR2 YNNKEL (reference sequence). This CDR3 spans 14 amino acids. The CDR3: CASSHTPTRNEQFF. DNA for the CDR3: TGTGCCAGCAGCCACACCCCCACTCGCAATGAGCAGTTCTTC.

This clonotype was seen repeatedly, ten times or more. V usage is TRBV20-1 and J usage is TRBJ2-1; D unresolved. CDR1 is DFQATT, CDR2 SNEGSKA, per germline (reference sequence). V lost 5 bases and J lost 3, with 5 bases in between. This CDR3 contains 11 residues. CDR3 sequence: CSALIYNEQFF. The CDR3 DNA sequence: TGCAGTGCTCTCATCTACAATGAGCAGTTCTTC.

This clonotype has just a few counts. The V and J genes are TRBV7-2 and TRBJ1-4; no reliable D call. The CDR3 runs 16 residues. V gave up 3 bases and J gave up 3 bases, with 14 bases separating them. The germline V gene has CDR1 SGHTA and CDR2 FQGNSA. CDR3 loop: CASSFGVAAPNEKLFF. The CDR3, as DNA: TGTGCCAGCAGCTTCGGGGTTGCGGCACCTAATGAAAAACTGTTTTTT. Using reference TRBV7-2 and TRBJ1-4 for the parts outside the CDR3, the full variable domain is GAGVSQSPSNKVTEKGKDVELRCDPISGHTALYWYRQSLGQGLEFLIYFQGNSAPDKSGLPSDRFSAERTGGSVSTLTIQRTQQEDSAVYLCASSFGVAAPNEKLFFGSGTQLSVL.

The chain uses TRBV6-2 or TRBV6-3 and TRBJ2-3; tentatively, D is TRBD1 or TRBD2 (7 bases each). The CDR3 has 14 amino acids. The germline V gene has CDR1 MNHEY and CDR2 SVGEGT. Trimming stripped 8 bases from V and 2 bases from J, with 14 bases between. The CDR3: CASAGGGSTDTQYF. In DNA, the CDR3 is TGTGCCAGCGCAGGGGGGGGTTCCACAGATACGCAGTATTTT.